Each of the 12 T cell receptor beta chains below was sequenced from the same sample in a study of cytomegalovirus exposure and HLA in healthy donors. PCR involved 60 Vbeta and 13 Jbeta primers. Libraries were prepared by immunoSEQ multiplex PCR; TCRdb keeps only in-frame clonotypes and omits some of them. This table holds about 120,000 clones, over 60% found once. The sample taken for sequencing was PBMCs. The receptors derive from a woman between 40 and 55 years old in good health and CMV-seropositive.

This clone was seen a single time. The V call is TRBV9, the J call TRBJ2-5; a possible D gene is TRBD2 (6 bases). This CDR3 is built from 14 residues. In germline, CDR1 is SGDLS, CDR2 YYNGEE. V lost 4 bases and J lost 5, with 15 bases in between. DNA for the CDR3: TGTGCCAGCAGCCCTTCGACTAGTTTGGAGACCCAGTACTTC. The encoded protein is CASSPSTSLETQYF.

There are a few counts of this clone. V gene TRBV5-1 combines with J gene TRBJ2-5; 12 nucleotides align to TRBD2. The CDR3 is made up of 19 amino acids. CDR1 is SGHRS and CDR2 is YFSETQ in the germline V gene. With 2 bases clipped from V and 7 bases from J, the junction kept 18 bases outside the gene matches. This chain's CDR3 is CASSFGSTSGGAERRTQYF. CDR3 nucleotides: TGCGCCAGCAGCTTTGGGTCGACTAGCGGGGGAGCTGAAAGACGGACCCAGTACTTC.

This clone is a singleton in its sample. The V call is TRBV29-1, the J call TRBJ2-2; 8 bases match TRBD1. The CDR3 consists of 13 residues. V dropped 7 bases and J dropped 1; count of bases not matched to a gene: 2. CDR1 and CDR2 (germline): SQVTM, ANQGSEA. The CDR3 DNA sequence: TGCAGCGCCGACAGGGGGAACACCGGGGAGCTGTTTTTT. Translating it yields CSADRGNTGELFF.

This chain uses TRBV11-2 with TRBJ1-1, with D hard to call. V gave up 5 bases and J gave up 0 bases, with 10 bases separating them. The CDR3 covers 14 residues. Germline CDR1 reads SGHAT; CDR2 reads FQNNGV. The CDR3 region has the DNA TGTGCCAGCAGCGGAGGCGGCATGAACACTGAAGCTTTCTTT. This gives the protein CASSGGGMNTEAFF.

The gene calls are TRBV5-1 and TRBJ2-5; D gene ambiguous. V shed 1 base and J shed 1 base, with 5 bases lying between them. Per germline, CDR1 SGHRS and CDR2 YFSETQ. This CDR3 is built from 13 residues. The CDR3: CASSLQIQETQYF. As DNA, the CDR3 is TGCGCCAGCAGCTTGCAGATCCAAGAGACCCAGTACTTC.

The rearrangement links TRBV6-6 to TRBJ2-7, with TRBD1 as a possible D gene (6 bases). The CDR3 has 14 amino acids. V was pared by 5 bases and J by 2 bases, with 13 bases between. Germline V CDR1 and CDR2: MNHNY, SVGAGI (reference sequence). The CDR3 DNA reads as TGTGCCAGCAGTCCCCGACAGGTTGCCTACGAGCAGTACTTC. Protein: CASSPRQVAYEQYF.

The J gene is TRBJ1-5, the V gene TRBV19, with D perhaps TRBD1 (5 bases). The V gene lost 10 bases and the J gene lost 4 bases, with 20 bases spanning the gap. Germline lookup yields CDR1 LNHDA and CDR2 SQIVND (reference sequence). This CDR3 has 15 residues. Here the CDR3 reads CATALMGGWNQPQHF. CDR3 sequence (DNA): TGTGCCACCGCATTAATGGGGGGGTGGAATCAGCCCCAGCATTTT.

The sample holds one count of this clone. The CDR3 is CASSGPGQGTGELFF. CDR3 nucleotide sequence: TGTGCCAGCAGTGGTCCGGGACAGGGGACCGGGGAGCTGTTTTTT. The J gene is TRBJ2-2, the V gene TRBV6-1; 10 bases fit TRBD1. The CDR3 consists of 15 residues. Trimming took 4 bases from V and 5 from J; bases not matched to a gene: 4. Germline CDR1 is MNHNS and CDR2 is SASEGT.

The CDR3 DNA is TGTGCCAGCAGACTTAAGACAGGGGCCACTGAAGCTTTCTTT. This encodes CASRLKTGATEAFF. V gene TRBV6-4 combines with J gene TRBJ1-1, with 8 nucleotides matching TRBD1. Trimming cost V 6 bases and J 4 bases; bases outside gene matches: 7. CDR3 size: 14 residues. The V gene's germline CDR1 is MRHNA and CDR2 SNTAGT.

The genes are TRBV10-3 and TRBJ2-3, with 14 nucleotides matching TRBD2. Losses at the gene ends were 4 bases for V and 4 bases for J; bases not matched to a gene: 1. CDR1 and CDR2 (germline): ENHRY, SYGVKD. There are 15 residues in the CDR3. In DNA form, the CDR3 reads TGTGCCATCAGTGGGGGACTAGCGGGAGCAGATACGCAGTATTTT. It codes for CAISGGLAGADTQYF.

This clone was counted only a few times. V is TRBV30 and J is TRBJ1-6, with 10 bases aligning to TRBD1. This CDR3 has 15 amino acids. The V segment lost 2 bases and the J segment 7 bases; nucleotides outside the gene matches: 5. Germline-derived CDR1 and CDR2 are GTSNPN and SVGIG (reference sequence). CDR3 region: CAWSSGQGMNSPLHF. CDR3 in DNA: TGTGCCTGGAGTTCGGGACAGGGGATGAATTCACCCCTCCACTTT.

CDR3 sequence reads: CASSMSGLAGGIYNEQFF. The CDR3 bases are TGTGCCAGCAGCATGTCGGGACTAGCGGGGGGTATCTACAATGAGCAGTTCTTC. The V call is TRBV5-8, the J call TRBJ2-1, with 15 bases that match TRBD2. Germline V lookup: CDR1 SGHTS, CDR2 YDEGEE. This CDR3 is 18 amino acids long. The V and J ends lost 4 bases and 3 bases, in that order; junction bases with no gene match: 8.